A single sample gave rise to the 15 T cell receptor beta chains below, sequenced in a study of blood T cell repertoires in COVID-19. Assay: immunoSEQ multiplex PCR; the TCRdb copy retains only in-frame clones and omits some. Of about 230,000 clones listed, 88% are singletons. Sequencing input: PBMCs or T cells enriched from blood (not recorded which). These receptors came from a woman aged 40 to 50 with acute COVID-19.

The chain joins TRBV18 to TRBJ2-3; the match to TRBD2 covers 12 bases. V lost 4 bases and J lost 6; bases outside the gene matches: 8. This CDR3 is built from 16 residues. Germline loops: CDR1 KGHSH, CDR2 LQKENI. In DNA form, the CDR3 reads TGTGCCAGCTCACTGACTAGCGGGAGTCAAACGGATACGCAGTATTTT. Protein: CASSLTSGSQTDTQYF.

The gene calls are TRBV5-1 and TRBJ1-4; TRBD1 matches at 8 bases. This CDR3 is 14 amino acids long. Germline V gives CDR1 SGHRS, CDR2 YFSETQ. V lost 3 bases to trimming and J lost 7 bases; unmatched junction nucleotides: 5. The CDR3 protein is CASSSQGASEKLFF. Written as DNA, the CDR3 is TGCGCCAGCAGCTCCCAGGGGGCAAGTGAAAAACTGTTTTTT.

The chain employs TRBV2 and TRBJ2-2, with a tentative D call TRBD2 (7 bases). Germline values: CDR1 SNHLY, CDR2 FYNNEI. The V end lost 6 bases, the J end lost 0 bases, and 11 bases lay between the germline ends. The CDR3 extends over 15 amino acids. CDR3 coding DNA: TGTGCCAGCAGGGGAGGGACAACGAACACCGGGGAGCTGTTTTTT. Its protein product is CASRGGTTNTGELFF. The whole variable domain, filled in from reference TRBV2 and TRBJ2-2, reads EPEVTQTPSHQVTQMGQEVILRCVPISNHLYFYWYRQILGQKVEFLVSFYNNEISEKSEIFDDQFSVERPDGSNFTLKIRSTKLEDSAMYFCASRGGTTNTGELFFGEGSRLTVL.

The chain employs TRBV2 and TRBJ2-2; 7 positions agree with TRBD2. The germline V gene encodes CDR1 SNHLY and CDR2 FYNNEI. The CDR3 runs 16 residues. V was pared by 8 bases and J by 0 bases, with 9 bases of the junction left unmatched. For the CDR3, the DNA is TGTGCCAGCCAGACGGGCCTAGCGGCGAACACCGGGGAGCTGTTTTTT. Its translation: CASQTGLAANTGELFF.

The V call is TRBV18, the J call TRBJ2-1; D perhaps matches TRBD1 (6 bases). Trimming shortened V by 0 bases and J by 6 bases, and 12 bases separated the two germline ends. The CDR3 extends over 15 amino acids. Per germline, CDR1 KGHSH and CDR2 LQKENI. The CDR3 reads CASSPPQGVFNEQFF. CDR3 DNA sequence: TGTGCCAGCTCACCACCACAGGGAGTATTCAATGAGCAGTTCTTC.

CDR3: CASSPRDSSTSGNTIYF. The CDR3 DNA reads TGTGCCAGCTCACCCAGGGACAGTTCCACCTCTGGAAACACCATATATTTT. The chain combines TRBV18 with TRBJ1-3; 7 nucleotides align to TRBD1. CDR1 and CDR2 from the germline V gene are KGHSH and LQKENI. The CDR3 length is 17 residues. The V gene end was trimmed by 3 bases and the J gene end by 0 bases; junction bases not matched to a gene: 8. Full variable domain (missing parts from reference TRBV18 and TRBJ1-3): NAGVMQNPRHLVRRRGQEARLRCSPMKGHSHVYWYRQLPEEGLKFMVYLQKENIIDESGMPKERFSAEFPKEGPSILRIQQVVRGDSAAYFCASSPRDSSTSGNTIYFGEGSWLTVV.

V usage is TRBV15 and J usage is TRBJ1-2; D not resolved. The V gene lost 0 bases and the J gene lost 0 bases, with 17 bases spanning the gap. The CDR3 extends over 18 amino acids. Germline V CDR1 and CDR2: LNHNV, YYDKDF (reference sequence). The CDR3 region has the DNA TGTGCCACCAGCAGAGATAGCGGGCTAGGGCGTCCTAACTATGGCTACACCTTC. This sequence encodes CATSRDSGLGRPNYGYTF.

The rearrangement uses TRBV19 and TRBJ1-6; 9 bases line up with TRBD1. The CDR3 runs 17 residues. The V gene's germline CDR1 is LNHDA and CDR2 SQIVND (reference sequence). The V and J ends lost 4 bases and 7 bases, in that order; junction bases with no gene match: 11. The CDR3, as DNA: TGTGCCAGTAGTACAGGGACAGGGTTTCCCCAAAATTCACCCCTCCACTTT. This sequence encodes CASSTGTGFPQNSPLHF.

The rearrangement uses TRBV24-1 and TRBJ1-2; D is unclear. This CDR3 is 15 amino acids long. V shed 2 bases and J shed 0 bases, with 9 bases lying between them. In germline, CDR1 is KGHDR, CDR2 SFDVKD. CDR3 coding DNA: TGTGCCACCAGTGATTCTAGGATTCCTAACTATGGCTACACCTTC. This sequence encodes CATSDSRIPNYGYTF.

This rearrangement joins TRBV7-9 to TRBJ2-7; 9 bases agree with TRBD1. The CDR3 consists of 15 residues. The ends lost 2 bases at V and 5 bases at J; junction bases unmatched: 7. Germline V lookup: CDR1 SEHNR, CDR2 FQNEAQ (reference sequence). The CDR3 coding sequence is TGTGCCAGCAGCTTATTAGGGACAGGGAGAGACGAGCAGTACGTC. Translated: CASSLLGTGRDEQYV.

In the case of this clone: At one boundary the junction diverges from the germline segment, which might be a read error. The J gene is TRBJ1-2, the V gene TRBV11-2; D perhaps matches TRBD1 (6 bases). Germline V gene data show CDR1 as SGHAT and CDR2 as FQNNGV. The CDR3 consists of 16 residues. The CDR3 region has the DNA TGTGCCAGCAGCCTAGAGGGCCGAACAGGGAACTATGGCTACACCTTC. Protein sequence: CASSLEGRTGNYGYTF. Full variable domain (remainder filled in from reference TRBV11-2 and TRBJ1-2): EAGVAQSPRYKIIEKRQSVAFWCNPISGHATLYWYQQILGQGPKLLIQFQNNGVVDDSQLPKDRFSAERLKGVDSTLKIQPAKLEDSAVYLCASSLEGRTGNYGYTFGSGTRLTVV.

V usage is TRBV5-4 and J usage is TRBJ2-5, with a possible D match to TRBD2 (5 bases). CDR1 SGHNT and CDR2 YYREEE come from the germline V gene (reference sequence). The ends were cut back, 0 bases at V and 3 bases at J, with 9 bases in the middle. The CDR3 is 14 amino acids. CDR3 nucleotide sequence: TGTGCCAGCAGCTTGGCGAGGGCAGAAGAGACCCAGTACTTC. Protein product: CASSLARAEETQYF.

The chain carries TRBV7-2 and TRBJ2-3, with 9 nucleotides matching TRBD2. V dropped 3 bases and J dropped 5; count of bases not matched to a gene: 12. Germline V gives CDR1 SGHTA, CDR2 FQGNSA. This CDR3 has 17 amino acids. The DNA for the CDR3 is TGTGCCAGCAGCTTCCCTTTAGGCGGGGGGGCCGAAGATACGCAGTATTTT. It yields the protein CASSFPLGGGAEDTQYF.

The gene calls are TRBV30 and TRBJ1-1; possibly TRBD1 for D (6 bases). Trimming shortened V by 0 bases and J by 3 bases, and 14 bases separated the two germline ends. This CDR3 is 15 amino acids long. Germline-derived CDR1 and CDR2 are GTSNPN and SVGIG (reference sequence). CDR3 protein: CAWSVLATGDTEAFF. The CDR3 DNA sequence: TGTGCCTGGAGTGTACTAGCGACAGGAGACACTGAAGCTTTCTTT.

This chain links TRBV5-6 with TRBJ2-3; 7 bases align to TRBD2. Trimming at V came to 4 bases and at J to 2 bases, leaving 7 bases not matched to a gene. The CDR3 loop spans 15 amino acids. Germline V CDR1 and CDR2: SGHDT, YYEEEE. For the CDR3, the DNA is TGTGCCAGCAGCCTAGGGAGCGGGGACACAGATACGCAGTATTTT. Amino acids: CASSLGSGDTDTQYF.